The present entry profiles one TCR beta chain with its context. Its antigen specificity is not known. There are no base qualities to consult, and no much larger clone falls within one base. V gives up 0 bases and J gives up 0 bases, and the segment between their germline ends measures 11 bases. CDR1 and CDR2 are read off the germline V gene as KGHDR and SFDVKD. The CDR3 spans 16 residues, from the cysteine through the phenylalanine. The DNA shown is the 48-base CDR3, in frame from base 1. Systemically healthy Caucasian individuals from Russia, approximately 39 in total and aged about 6 to 90 years, were included as donors. Each donor gave roughly 11 milliliters of peripheral blood, drawn into EDTA-treated Vacutainer tubes. Ficoll-Paque density-gradient centrifugation was used to isolate PBMCs, with at least 7 million per sample. Total RNA, at least 5 micrograms per sample, was extracted from PBMCs with Trizol reagent. The percentages of naive CD45RAhigh/CD27high T cells were determined by flow cytometry on a PBMC aliquot from every donor.

Receptor amplification or capture employed 5' RACE. The sequencer was an Illumina HiSeq 2500. A second PCR of about 6 to 11 cycles was run with a J-beta primer mix and a sample-barcoded 5' primer. A unique molecular identifier was introduced onto each TCR beta cDNA molecule by a template-switch 5' adaptor carrying 12 random nucleotides. Each sample yielded at least 2.5 million CDR3-containing paired-end reads. All of the RNA was converted into first-strand cDNA using the Mint cDNA synthesis kit, with a TRBC-specific oligonucleotide serving as the primer. Following uracil-DNA glycosylase treatment, a first 18-cycle PCR with universal primers M1SS and BC2_uni_R was performed on all cDNA. Turning to the authors' computational methods: Normalization of each sample was performed by random selection of 1 million high-quality reads, each carrying a distinct molecular identifier. Instead of being binned into consensus sequences, reads that shared molecular identifiers were thrown out. MiTCR, set to a Q25 quality threshold and the strictest error-elimination algorithm, was used for CDR3 identification, clonotype clustering and error correction. A nonparametric unseen species model using Euler transformation provided a lower-bound estimate of total TCR beta diversity. The raw public data were reprocessed by TCRdb itself: fastp quality trimming at Q25, MiXCR clonotype calling, in-frame beta chains only. CDR3 protein sequences are deduplicated, and each keeps its most common genes and DNA. The V and J calls and clone size are TCRdb's, not the authors'. The sample table shows some 1.4 million distinct CDR3 sequences, and about 43% are seen once. Roughly 8.2% of the sample lies in the top ten.

The data originate from a study of blood T cells in healthy people across ages (dated by TCRdb to the mid-2010s). Background on the whole study: In model experiments, roughly one uniquely barcoded TCR beta cDNA molecule per two T cells was captured by template switching. For two donors (one aged 18 to 30 and one aged 80 or older), the study analyzed two additional independent replicas of 1 million unique cDNA reads from the same blood draw. Donors were grouped into four age groups: young (average 16 years), middle-aged (39), aged (around 60) and long-lived (82). To avoid experimental bias, donors of different ages were distributed randomly across sequencing lanes. The study measured age-related changes in TCR beta repertoire diversity using deep sequencing normalized with unique cDNA molecular identifiers.

What the authors observed across the whole study: The long-lived group showed more naive CD4+ T cells, fewer expanded clones and increased TCR diversity than the aged group, suggesting age selection. The CMV infection status of donors was not known, potentially confounding age-related changes in expanded clonotypes. Estimates of total diversity from one million sequenced T cells were regarded as lower bounds and underestimates. Observed TCR beta diversity per million T cells fell roughly linearly with age, and a significant reduction was already apparent by age around 40. Because profiling used bulk unsorted PBMCs, naive and antigen-experienced compartments could not be compared conclusively. A strong correlation was found between observed TCR beta diversity and the percentage of naive T cells measured by flow cytometry.

The chain is assembled from TRBV24-1 and TRBJ2-7; a confident D gene designation cannot be given. Sequences were obtained from blood. This TCR was sampled from a woman under 30 in good health. This receptor carries the CDR3 CATSDLNGRPSYEQYF. The nucleotide sequence is given as TGTGCCACCAGTGATTTGAATGGCAGGCCCTCCTACGAGCAGTACTTC.